This T cell receptor beta chain appears in the sequencing data of a study of OX40 agonist ivuxolimab in advanced cancers. Across the study: Partial responses were achieved by three patients: one hepatocellular carcinoma, two cutaneous melanoma. Findings of the study overall: Still undetermined is the antigen specificity of the expanded peripheral T cells. Among patients with partial responses at 0.1-3.0 mg/kg, clonal expansion was among the lowest.

Worth noting for this clone: What it recognizes is unknown.

Baseline was the first blood sampling point, followed by cycle 4 day 1 and cycle 7 day 1. Assay: immunoSEQ multiplex PCR; the TCRdb copy retains only in-frame clones and omits some. Of 68,000 or so clones listed, approximately 83% were seen once; the top ten hold more than 1.4%. The germline V and J ends were trimmed by 5 bases and 5 bases, with 18 bases remaining between them. The CDR3 contains 15 residues. Germline values: CDR1 MDHEN, CDR2 SYDVKM. This specimen was CD4+ or CD8+ T cells sorted from blood, taken in a trial of the OX40 agonist ivuxolimab. The V gene is TRBV28, the J gene TRBJ2-5, with TRBD2 as a possible D gene (6 bases). The receptor's source is an adult with an advanced solid tumor such as melanoma, head and neck, liver or kidney cancer. The CDR3 DNA follows: TGTGCCAGCAGTCGCCGATTGGGTGCGGGGGAGACCCAGTACTTC. It yields the protein CASSRRLGAGETQYF.